The clone carrying this T cell receptor (beta chain) was detected many times. What it recognizes is unknown. Primers used in a second PCR of roughly 6 to 12 cycles were a sample-barcoded 5' primer and a J-beta primer mix. TCRdb called the 5' RACE reads again in MiXCR, with one record for every CDR3 protein. The top ten clones hold over 7% of a sample with around 1,500,000 distinct CDR3 sequences, roughly 30% of them seen once. The data derive from a study of blood T cells in healthy people across ages. Study outcomes and limitations: Long-lived donors exceeded aged donors in naive CD4+ cells and diversity.

Each donor had approximately 10 milliliters of peripheral blood drawn. V gave up 7 bases and J gave up 7 bases; unmatched junction bases: 8. This CDR3 has 13 residues. Sample: blood. The TCR sequence derives from a woman aged 25 to 39 in good health. The genes are TRBV12-3 or TRBV12-4 and TRBJ2-3; 7 nucleotides agree with TRBD2. CDR3 coding DNA: TGTGCCAGCACCCTTAGCGGGTCCAATACGCAGTATTTT. It codes for CASTLSGSNTQYF.